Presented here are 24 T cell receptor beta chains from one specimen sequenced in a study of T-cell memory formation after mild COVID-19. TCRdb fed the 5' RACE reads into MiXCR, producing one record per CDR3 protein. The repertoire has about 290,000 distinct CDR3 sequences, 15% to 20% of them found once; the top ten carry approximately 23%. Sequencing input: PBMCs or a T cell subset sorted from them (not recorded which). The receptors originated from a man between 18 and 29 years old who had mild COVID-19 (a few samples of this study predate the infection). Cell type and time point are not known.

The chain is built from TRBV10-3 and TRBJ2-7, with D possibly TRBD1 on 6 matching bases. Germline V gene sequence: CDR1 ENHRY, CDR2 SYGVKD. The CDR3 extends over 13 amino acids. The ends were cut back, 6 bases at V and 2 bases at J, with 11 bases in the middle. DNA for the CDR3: TGTGCCATCAGCTCGGACAGTCCCTACGAGCAGTACTTC. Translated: CAISSDSPYEQYF.

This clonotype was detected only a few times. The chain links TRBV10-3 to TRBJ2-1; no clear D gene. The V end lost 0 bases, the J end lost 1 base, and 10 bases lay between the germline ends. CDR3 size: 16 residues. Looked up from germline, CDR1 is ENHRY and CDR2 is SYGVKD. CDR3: CAISESMLGSYNEQFF. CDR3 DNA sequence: TGTGCCATCAGTGAGTCGATGCTGGGATCCTACAATGAGCAGTTCTTC.

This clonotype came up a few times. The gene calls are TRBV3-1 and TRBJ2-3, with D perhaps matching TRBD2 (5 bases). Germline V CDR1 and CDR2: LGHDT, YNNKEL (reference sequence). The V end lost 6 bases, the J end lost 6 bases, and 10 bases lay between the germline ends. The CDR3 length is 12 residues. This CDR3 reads CASRRPGDTQYF. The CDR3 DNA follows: TGTGCCAGCAGGCGACCGGGGGATACGCAGTATTTT.

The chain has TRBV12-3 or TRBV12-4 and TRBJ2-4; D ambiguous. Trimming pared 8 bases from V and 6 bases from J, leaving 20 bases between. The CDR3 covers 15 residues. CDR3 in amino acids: CASGMAPNGVNIQYF. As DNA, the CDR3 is TGTGCCAGCGGCATGGCCCCGAATGGGGTAAACATTCAGTACTTC.

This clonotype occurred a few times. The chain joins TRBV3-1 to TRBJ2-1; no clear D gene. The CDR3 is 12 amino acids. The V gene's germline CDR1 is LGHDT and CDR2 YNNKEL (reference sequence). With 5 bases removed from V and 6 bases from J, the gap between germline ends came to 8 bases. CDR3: CASSDVGNEQFF. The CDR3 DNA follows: TGTGCCAGCAGCGATGTGGGCAATGAGCAGTTCTTC.

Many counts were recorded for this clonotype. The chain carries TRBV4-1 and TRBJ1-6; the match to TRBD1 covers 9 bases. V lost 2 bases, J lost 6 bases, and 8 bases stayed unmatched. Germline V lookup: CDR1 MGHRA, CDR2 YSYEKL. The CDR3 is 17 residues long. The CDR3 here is CASSQRQGDRFNSPLHF. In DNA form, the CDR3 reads TGCGCCAGCAGCCAAAGACAGGGGGATCGCTTTAATTCACCCCTCCACTTT.

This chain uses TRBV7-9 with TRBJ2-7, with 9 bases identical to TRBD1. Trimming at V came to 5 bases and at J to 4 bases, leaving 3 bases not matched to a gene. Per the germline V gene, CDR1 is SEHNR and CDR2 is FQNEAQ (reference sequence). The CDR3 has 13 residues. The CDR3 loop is CASSGDRAYEQYV. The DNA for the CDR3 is TGTGCCAGCAGCGGGGACAGGGCTTACGAGCAGTACGTC.

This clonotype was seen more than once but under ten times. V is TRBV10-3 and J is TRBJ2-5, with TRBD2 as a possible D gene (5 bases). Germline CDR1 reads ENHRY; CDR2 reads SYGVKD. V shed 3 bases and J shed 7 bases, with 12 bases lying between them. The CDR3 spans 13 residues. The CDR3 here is CAISDRGTGTQYF. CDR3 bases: TGTGCCATCAGTGATCGGGGAACGGGGACCCAGTACTTC.

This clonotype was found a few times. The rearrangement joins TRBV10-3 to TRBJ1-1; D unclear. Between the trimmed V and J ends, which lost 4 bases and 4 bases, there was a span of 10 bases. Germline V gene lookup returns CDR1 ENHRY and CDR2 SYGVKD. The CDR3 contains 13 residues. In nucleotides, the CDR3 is TGTGCCATCAGTGTTCCGGGAGGCACTGAAGCTTTCTTT. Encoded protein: CAISVPGGTEAFF.

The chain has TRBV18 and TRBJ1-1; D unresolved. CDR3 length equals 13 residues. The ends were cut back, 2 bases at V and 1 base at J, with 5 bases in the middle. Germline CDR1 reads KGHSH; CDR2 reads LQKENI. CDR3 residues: CASSPDWNTEAFF. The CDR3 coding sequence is TGTGCCAGCTCACCAGACTGGAACACTGAAGCTTTCTTT.

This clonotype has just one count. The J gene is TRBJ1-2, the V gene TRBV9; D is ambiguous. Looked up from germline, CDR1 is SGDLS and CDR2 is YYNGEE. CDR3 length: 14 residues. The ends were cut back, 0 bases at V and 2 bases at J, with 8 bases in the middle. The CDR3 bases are TGTGCCAGCAGCGTAGTAGCAGGAAACTATGGCTACACCTTC. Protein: CASSVVAGNYGYTF.

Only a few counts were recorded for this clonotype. The CDR3 loop is CASSRTAGVGDTQYF. The CDR3 DNA follows: TGTGCCAGCAGTCGGACTGCGGGGGTAGGAGATACGCAGTATTTT. The chain links TRBV7-2 to TRBJ2-3; 7 nucleotides line up with TRBD2. V lost 6 bases, J lost 5 bases, and 11 bases stayed unmatched. This CDR3 contains 15 residues. From germline, CDR1 is SGHTA and CDR2 FQGNSA.

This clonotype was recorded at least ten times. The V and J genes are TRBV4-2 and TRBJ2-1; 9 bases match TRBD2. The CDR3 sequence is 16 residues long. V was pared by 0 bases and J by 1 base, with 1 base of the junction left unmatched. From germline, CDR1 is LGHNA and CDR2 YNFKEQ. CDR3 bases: TGTGCCAGCAGCCAAGATACTAGCGGGTCCTACAATGAGCAGTTCTTC. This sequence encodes CASSQDTSGSYNEQFF.

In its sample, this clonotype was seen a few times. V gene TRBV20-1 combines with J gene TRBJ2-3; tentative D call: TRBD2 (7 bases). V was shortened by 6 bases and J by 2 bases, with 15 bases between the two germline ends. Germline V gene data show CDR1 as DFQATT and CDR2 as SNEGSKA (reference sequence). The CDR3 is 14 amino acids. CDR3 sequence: CSATQGGATDTQYF. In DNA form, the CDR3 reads TGCAGTGCCACCCAAGGGGGGGCCACAGATACGCAGTATTTT.

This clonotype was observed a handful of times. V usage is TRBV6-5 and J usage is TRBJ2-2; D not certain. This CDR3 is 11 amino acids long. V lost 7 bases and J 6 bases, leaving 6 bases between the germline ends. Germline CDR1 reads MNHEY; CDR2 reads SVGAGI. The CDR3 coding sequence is TGTGCCAGCATCAAGTCCGGGGAGCTGTTTTTT. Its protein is CASIKSGELFF.

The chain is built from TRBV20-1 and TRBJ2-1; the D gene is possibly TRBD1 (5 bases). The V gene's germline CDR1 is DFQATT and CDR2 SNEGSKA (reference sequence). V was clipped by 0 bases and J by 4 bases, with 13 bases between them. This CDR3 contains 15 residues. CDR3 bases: TGCAGTGCTAGAGATTGGCAGGGCAATTACAATGAGCAGTTCTTC. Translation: CSARDWQGNYNEQFF.

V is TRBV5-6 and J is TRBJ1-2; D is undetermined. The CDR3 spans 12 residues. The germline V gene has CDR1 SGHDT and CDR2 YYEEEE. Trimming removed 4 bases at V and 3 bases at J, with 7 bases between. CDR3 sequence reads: CASSAVDYGYTF. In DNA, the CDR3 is TGTGCCAGCAGCGCCGTAGACTATGGCTACACCTTC.

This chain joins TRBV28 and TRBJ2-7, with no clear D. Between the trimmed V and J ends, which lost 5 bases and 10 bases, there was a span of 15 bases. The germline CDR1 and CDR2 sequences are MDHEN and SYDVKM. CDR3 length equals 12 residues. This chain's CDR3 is CASSTYGVGQYV. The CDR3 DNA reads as TGTGCCAGCAGTACCTATGGGGTAGGTCAGTACGTC.

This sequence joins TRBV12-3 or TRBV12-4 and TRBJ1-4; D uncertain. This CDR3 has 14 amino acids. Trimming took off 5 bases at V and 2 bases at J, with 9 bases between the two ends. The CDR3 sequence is CASSPSGTNEKLFF. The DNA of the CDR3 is TGTGCCAGCAGTCCTAGTGGGACTAATGAAAAACTGTTTTTT.

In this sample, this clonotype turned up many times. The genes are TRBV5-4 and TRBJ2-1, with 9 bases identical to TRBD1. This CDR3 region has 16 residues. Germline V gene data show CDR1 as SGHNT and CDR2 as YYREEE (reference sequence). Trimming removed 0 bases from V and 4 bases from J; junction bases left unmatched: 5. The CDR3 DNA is TGTGCCAGCAGCTTGGCGACAGGGGGGAGTTACAATGAGCAGTTCTTC. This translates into CASSLATGGSYNEQFF.

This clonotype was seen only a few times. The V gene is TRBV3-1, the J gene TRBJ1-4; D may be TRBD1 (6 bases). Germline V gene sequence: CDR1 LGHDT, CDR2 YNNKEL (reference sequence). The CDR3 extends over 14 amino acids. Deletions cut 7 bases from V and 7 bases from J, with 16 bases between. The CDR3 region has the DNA TGTGCCAGCACCCCTATGGGGGCCCCTGAAAAACTGTTTTTT. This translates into CASTPMGAPEKLFF.

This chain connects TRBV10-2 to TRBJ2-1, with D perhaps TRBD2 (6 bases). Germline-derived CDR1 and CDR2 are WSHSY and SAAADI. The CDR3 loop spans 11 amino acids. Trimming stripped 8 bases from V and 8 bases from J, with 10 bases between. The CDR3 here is CASGGVYEQFF. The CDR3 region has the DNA TGCGCCAGCGGAGGGGTGTATGAGCAGTTCTTC.

CDR3 in amino acids: CASSGTGGEQYV. CDR3 nucleotides: TGTGCCAGCAGTGGGACAGGGGGCGAGCAGTACGTC. The chain joins TRBV12-3 or TRBV12-4 to TRBJ2-7, with 11 bases matching TRBD1. The CDR3 sequence is 12 residues long. V shed 5 bases and J 6 bases; nucleotides not matched to a gene: 0.

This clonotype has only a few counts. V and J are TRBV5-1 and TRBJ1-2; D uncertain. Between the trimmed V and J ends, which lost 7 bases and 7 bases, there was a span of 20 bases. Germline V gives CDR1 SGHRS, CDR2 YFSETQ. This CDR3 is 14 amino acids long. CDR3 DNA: TGCGCCAGCTCCGCCCGGACCTCGAACGGTGGCTACACCTTC. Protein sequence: CASSARTSNGGYTF. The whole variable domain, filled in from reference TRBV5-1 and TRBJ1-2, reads KAGVTQTPRYLIKTRGQQVTLSCSPISGHRSVSWYQQTPGQGLQFLFEYFSETQRNKGNFPGRFSGRQFSNSRSEMNVSTLELGDSALYLCASSARTSNGGYTFGSGTRLTVV.